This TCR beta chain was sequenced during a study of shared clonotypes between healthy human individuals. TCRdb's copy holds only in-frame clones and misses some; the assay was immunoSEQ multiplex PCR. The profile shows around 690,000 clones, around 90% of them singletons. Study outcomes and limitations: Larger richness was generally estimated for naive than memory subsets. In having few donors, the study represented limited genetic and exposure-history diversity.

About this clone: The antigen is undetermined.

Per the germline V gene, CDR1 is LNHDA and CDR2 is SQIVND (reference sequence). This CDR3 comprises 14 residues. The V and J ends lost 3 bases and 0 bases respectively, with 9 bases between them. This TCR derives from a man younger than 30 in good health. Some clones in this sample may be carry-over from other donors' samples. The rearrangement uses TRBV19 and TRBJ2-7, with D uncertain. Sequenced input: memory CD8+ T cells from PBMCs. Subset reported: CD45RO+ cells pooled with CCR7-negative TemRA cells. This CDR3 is CASSIGLSSYEQYF. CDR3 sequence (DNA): TGTGCCAGTAGTATCGGTCTCAGCTCCTACGAGCAGTACTTC.